Below are 28 T cell receptor beta chains sequenced from a single sample in a study of T-cell memory formation after mild COVID-19. MiXCR, applied by TCRdb to the 5' RACE reads, yields one record per CDR3 protein. Altogether about 400,000 distinct CDR3 sequences are present, 23% being singletons, with the ten largest covering around 13%. Sample: PBMCs or a T cell subset sorted from them (not recorded which). These TCRs come from an adult woman who had mild COVID-19 (a few samples of this study predate the infection). Cell type and time point are not known.

This chain uses TRBV7-2 with TRBJ2-3; 10 bases fit TRBD2. Trimming at V came to 5 bases and at J to 3 bases, leaving 8 bases not matched to a gene. The germline V gene has CDR1 SGHTA and CDR2 FQGNSA. The CDR3 runs to 16 residues. The CDR3 DNA reads TGTGCCAGCAGCCCGCTAGCGGGAGCCTGGACAGATACGCAGTATTTT. Its protein product is CASSPLAGAWTDTQYF.

The chain has TRBV24-1 and TRBJ2-3; D gene ambiguous. The CDR3 runs 16 residues. Germline CDR1 KGHDR, CDR2 SFDVKD. V was pared by 1 base and J by 2 bases, with 12 bases between. CDR3 sequence: CATSDFGGRNTDTQYF. CDR3 DNA: TGTGCCACCAGTGATTTTGGTGGTCGGAACACAGATACGCAGTATTTT.

The chain links TRBV7-2 to TRBJ2-5; a weak D match, TRBD2 (6 bases). The V gene lost 6 bases and the J gene lost 5 bases, with 19 bases spanning the gap. The CDR3 is 15 amino acids. The germline gives CDR1 SGHTA, CDR2 FQGNSA. The CDR3 here is CASSSRGQSRETQYF. The DNA for the CDR3 is TGTGCCAGCAGTTCGCGGGGCCAATCCCGGGAGACCCAGTACTTC.

This clonotype was counted at least ten times. The chain carries TRBV20-1 and TRBJ1-2; D might be TRBD1 (6 bases). Germline loops: CDR1 DFQATT, CDR2 SNEGSKA (reference sequence). The V end lost 6 bases, the J end lost 2 bases, and 16 bases lay between the germline ends. CDR3 length: 14 residues. The CDR3 nucleotides are TGCAGTGCAGATCCCGACAGGCAGAACTATGGCTACACCTTC. Protein: CSADPDRQNYGYTF.

This clonotype occurred a few times. The chain is built from TRBV24-1 and TRBJ2-1, with TRBD1 identical over 10 bases. V shed 4 bases and J 7 bases; nucleotides not matched to a gene: 9. The CDR3 covers 16 residues. CDR1 KGHDR and CDR2 SFDVKD come from the germline V gene. CDR3 protein: CATSDPDRGRPNEQFF. The DNA for the CDR3 is TGTGCCACCAGTGACCCTGACAGGGGGCGGCCAAATGAGCAGTTCTTC.

The chain couples TRBV7-8 to TRBJ2-5; D may be TRBD1 (5 bases). The germline gives CDR1 SGHVS, CDR2 FQNEAQ. The CDR3 runs 15 residues. The V gene lost 5 bases and the J gene lost 5 bases, with 18 bases spanning the gap. The CDR3 DNA is TGTGCCAGCAGCACCACCGGCAGGGTGGCGGAGACCCAGTACTTC. Translated, it gives CASSTTGRVAETQYF.

The chain combines TRBV3-1 with TRBJ1-5; the D gene is possibly TRBD1 (5 bases). Per germline, CDR1 LGHDT and CDR2 YNNKEL (reference sequence). The CDR3 runs 14 residues. The V end was cut by 3 bases, the J end by 6 bases, with 12 bases between. The CDR3 DNA reads as TGTGCCAGCAGCCAGACAGTCTGGGGTCAGCCCCAGCATTTT. This codes for CASSQTVWGQPQHF.

The gene calls are TRBV4-3 and TRBJ2-3; TRBD2 matches 11 bases. The CDR3 length is 16 residues. Germline-derived CDR1 and CDR2 are LGHNA and YSLEER. J was trimmed by 4 bases and V by 0 bases; bases with no gene match: 3. The CDR3 spells CASSQETSGSADTQYF. As DNA, the CDR3 is TGCGCCAGCAGCCAAGAAACTAGCGGGAGCGCAGATACGCAGTATTTT.

The sample holds a few counts of this clonotype. The rearrangement joins TRBV11-2 to TRBJ2-3, with D possibly TRBD2 on 6 matching bases. Germline assignment: CDR1 SGHAT and CDR2 FQNNGV. Trimming pared 0 bases from V and 6 bases from J, leaving 19 bases between. This CDR3 spans 17 amino acids. As DNA, the CDR3 is TGTGCCAGCAGCTTAGATCTGTGGGGAGGAAGAATGGATACGCAGTATTTT. The encoded protein is CASSLDLWGGRMDTQYF. Drawing the rest from reference TRBV11-2 and TRBJ2-3, the complete variable domain is EAGVAQSPRYKIIEKRQSVAFWCNPISGHATLYWYQQILGQGPKLLIQFQNNGVVDDSQLPKDRFSAERLKGVDSTLKIQPAKLEDSAVYLCASSLDLWGGRMDTQYFGPGTRLTVL.

The gene calls are TRBV20-1 and TRBJ1-2; TRBD1 is a possible D gene (5 bases). The germline V and J ends were trimmed by 3 bases and 7 bases, with 15 bases remaining between them. CDR1 DFQATT and CDR2 SNEGSKA come from the germline V gene (reference sequence). There are 13 residues in the CDR3. CDR3 region: CSASAGLRGGYTF. In nucleotides, the CDR3 is TGCAGTGCTAGTGCCGGCCTGAGGGGTGGCTACACCTTC.

This clonotype was detected a few times. The gene calls are TRBV9 and TRBJ2-7; 12 bases align to TRBD2. Germline V gene lookup returns CDR1 SGDLS and CDR2 YYNGEE. The CDR3 totals 16 residues. The V and J ends lost 0 bases and 7 bases, in that order; junction bases with no gene match: 8. For the CDR3, the DNA is TGTGCCAGCAGCGTAGGAGCTAGCGGGGGGGCAGGAGAGCAGTACTTC. As protein: CASSVGASGGAGEQYF.

This clonotype has only a few counts. The gene calls are TRBV15 and TRBJ1-2; D uncertain. Between the trimmed V and J ends, which lost 0 bases and 8 bases, there was a span of 19 bases. This CDR3 contains 16 residues. Germline CDR1 LNHNV, CDR2 YYDKDF (reference sequence). The CDR3, as DNA: TGTGCCACCAGCAGAGACCCACCTCGAAGCATTGGGGGCTACACCTTC. It encodes CATSRDPPRSIGGYTF. Combining the CDR3 with reference TRBV15 and TRBJ1-2 gives the whole variable domain DAMVIQNPRYQVTQFGKPVTLSCSQTLNHNVMYWYQQKSSQAPKLLFHYYDKDFNNEADTPDNFQSRRPNTSFCFLDIRSPGLGDTAMYLCATSRDPPRSIGGYTFGSGTRLTVV.

The chain has TRBV5-1 and TRBJ1-2; a possible D gene is TRBD1 (5 bases). In germline, CDR1 is SGHRS, CDR2 YFSETQ. The CDR3 is made up of 16 amino acids. V lost 4 bases, J lost 3 bases, and 19 bases lay in between. CDR3 in amino acids: CASSDLEDTVYYGYTF. DNA of the CDR3: TGCGCCAGCAGCGACTTGGAGGACACCGTTTACTATGGCTACACCTTC.

The chain couples TRBV7-9 to TRBJ2-1; weak D call: TRBD2 (5 bases). Deletions cut 2 bases from V and 6 bases from J, with 17 bases between. The CDR3 loop spans 16 amino acids. Germline V CDR1 and CDR2: SEHNR, FQNEAQ (reference sequence). CDR3 nucleotides: TGTGCCAGCAGCTTACCCGGGATTTTTCGGACCAATGAGCAGTTCTTC. Its translation: CASSLPGIFRTNEQFF. The whole variable domain, remainder taken from reference TRBV7-9 and TRBJ2-1, is DTGVSQNPRHKITKRGQNVTFRCDPISEHNRLYWYRQTLGQGPEFLTYFQNEAQLEKSRLLSDRFSAERPKGSFSTLEIQRTEQGDSAMYLCASSLPGIFRTNEQFFGPGTRLTVL.

The V call is TRBV11-1, the J call TRBJ2-7, with TRBD2 as a possible D gene (6 bases). This CDR3 is 14 amino acids long. The germline V gene has CDR1 SGHAT and CDR2 FQDESV (reference sequence). The V end was cut by 3 bases, the J end by 1 base, with 10 bases between. The chain's CDR3 is CASSFRGTSYEQYF. As DNA, the CDR3 is TGTGCCAGCAGCTTCCGGGGGACTTCCTACGAGCAGTACTTC.

The rearrangement uses TRBV4-3 and TRBJ2-1; TRBD2 agrees at 12 bases. The V gene's germline CDR1 is LGHNA and CDR2 YSLEER. This CDR3 spans 17 amino acids. After removal of 4 bases from V and 10 bases from J, the junction contained 14 bases not matched to a gene. CDR3 coding DNA: TGCGCCAGCAGCCCCCAAGTGGGGCTAGCGGGAGGGGAAGAGCAGTTCTTC. Translated: CASSPQVGLAGGEEQFF.

CDR3 bases: TGTGCCAGCAGCTTGGGACCGGACAGGGTTTACGAGCAGTACTTC. Translated, it gives CASSLGPDRVYEQYF. The rearrangement links TRBV7-8 to TRBJ2-7, with 8 nucleotides matching TRBD1. The J segment lost 4 bases and the V segment lost 3 bases, leaving 8 bases of the junction unmatched. Germline values: CDR1 SGHVS, CDR2 FQNEAQ. The CDR3 runs 15 residues.

This clonotype occurred a few times. V usage is TRBV9 and J usage is TRBJ2-3; a weak D match, TRBD1 (6 bases). Trimming pared 3 bases from V and 4 bases from J, leaving 18 bases between. CDR3 length: 16 amino acids. The germline V gene encodes CDR1 SGDLS and CDR2 YYNGEE. The CDR3 reads CASSALSGTNSDTQYF. DNA for the CDR3: TGTGCCAGCAGCGCCCTATCCGGGACAAATTCAGATACGCAGTATTTT.

J is TRBJ2-5 and V is TRBV12-3 or TRBV12-4, with 10 positions matching TRBD2. The CDR3 extends over 16 amino acids. J lost 2 bases, V lost 5 bases, and 8 bases had no gene match. The DNA of the CDR3 is TGTGCCAGCAGTATCCCCCTAGCGGGAGAACAAGAGACCCAGTACTTC. Encoded protein: CASSIPLAGEQETQYF.

Only a few counts were recorded for this clonotype. J is TRBJ2-2 and V is TRBV4-3; possible D gene TRBD2, 6 bases. The germline gives CDR1 LGHNA, CDR2 YSLEER. V was clipped by 0 bases and J by 5 bases, with 16 bases between them. CDR3 size: 17 residues. As DNA, the CDR3 is TGCGCCAGCAGCCAAGATTGGGGCGGGGTGGTGACCGGGGAGCTGTTTTTT. Its translation: CASSQDWGGVVTGELFF.

The V call is TRBV25-1, the J call TRBJ1-3; unclear D gene. Trimming shortened V by 2 bases and J by 0 bases, and 5 bases separated the two germline ends. CDR1 and CDR2 (germline): MGHDK, SYGVNS. There are 14 residues in the CDR3. The CDR3 sequence: CASSEPLSGNTIYF. The CDR3 DNA reads TGTGCCAGCAGTGAACCACTCTCTGGAAACACCATATATTTT.

The V call is TRBV27, the J call TRBJ2-1, with D possibly TRBD1 on 6 matching bases. Germline V gene data show CDR1 as MNHEY and CDR2 as SMNVEV (reference sequence). CDR3 length: 15 residues. V gave up 4 bases and J gave up 6 bases, with 16 bases separating them. CDR3 DNA sequence: TGTGCCAGCAGTTCTCAGGGGACCAATAGCAATGAGCAGTTCTTC. Protein product: CASSSQGTNSNEQFF.

This clonotype has only a few counts. The chain employs TRBV7-9 and TRBJ2-7; a possible D gene is TRBD2 (6 bases). The CDR3 spans 12 residues. From germline, CDR1 is SEHNR and CDR2 FQNEAQ (reference sequence). V was cut by 5 bases and J by 2 bases, with 7 bases left in between. The CDR3 reads CASSGGAYEQYF. In DNA form, the CDR3 reads TGTGCCAGCAGCGGAGGGGCCTACGAGCAGTACTTC.

The chain uses TRBV4-2 and TRBJ2-7, with D perhaps TRBD2 (5 bases). The CDR3 is 15 residues long. Looked up from germline, CDR1 is LGHNA and CDR2 is YNFKEQ. Trimming removed 4 bases at V and 1 base at J, with 14 bases between. CDR3 sequence reads: CASSPSRERSYEQYF. CDR3 coding DNA: TGTGCCAGCAGCCCTTCCCGGGAAAGGTCCTACGAGCAGTACTTC.

V usage is TRBV24-1 and J usage is TRBJ2-7; TRBD1 aligns across 10 bases. Germline lookup yields CDR1 KGHDR and CDR2 SFDVKD. CDR3 length: 18 residues. J lost 2 bases, V lost 9 bases, and 18 bases had no gene match. The CDR3: CATLRRGQGRVGTYEQYF. CDR3 nucleotide sequence: TGTGCCACCCTACGGCGGGGACAGGGGCGGGTCGGTACCTACGAGCAGTACTTC.

This clonotype was counted between two and nine times. The chain has TRBV5-1 and TRBJ2-3, with D perhaps given as TRBD1 or TRBD2 (6 bases each). Trimming removed 1 base from V and 5 bases from J, with 14 bases in between. Germline V lookup: CDR1 SGHRS, CDR2 YFSETQ. The CDR3 is 15 amino acids. CDR3 nucleotide sequence: TGCGCCAGCAGCTTGACCGGGGGCAGGGGAGATACGCAGTATTTT. Amino acids: CASSLTGGRGDTQYF.

The V and J genes are TRBV5-1 and TRBJ1-2; D gene uncertain. CDR3 length: 15 residues. Trimming shortened V by 3 bases and J by 3 bases, and 15 bases separated the two germline ends. The V gene's germline CDR1 is SGHRS and CDR2 YFSETQ. The CDR3: CASSSVSTVYYGYTF. DNA for the CDR3: TGCGCCAGCAGCTCCGTGTCGACGGTCTACTATGGCTACACCTTC.

This chain uses TRBV24-1 with TRBJ2-3; D tentatively fits TRBD1 or TRBD2 (6 bases each). This CDR3 is 19 amino acids long. Germline lookup yields CDR1 KGHDR and CDR2 SFDVKD. V lost 9 bases and J lost 0, with 27 bases in between. CDR3 region: CATSSDRSGGRTSTDTQYF. The CDR3 nucleotides read TGTGCCACCTCATCTGACCGATCTGGGGGGCGAACTAGCACAGATACGCAGTATTTT.